Shown below are 11 T cell receptor beta chains from a single sample sequenced in a study of blood T cell repertoires in COVID-19. Data came from immunoSEQ multiplex PCR; TCRdb stores just in-frame clones and leaves some out. The sample holds about 140,000 clones, roughly nine tenths seen once. What was sequenced was peripheral blood. These receptor sequences come from a human donor in a cohort sampled during active COVID-19.

The rearrangement uses TRBV27 and TRBJ2-7; possibly TRBD1 for D (6 bases). The CDR3 spans 15 residues. Germline V lookup: CDR1 MNHEY, CDR2 SMNVEV (reference sequence). The V end lost 5 bases, the J end lost 3 bases, and 17 bases lay between the germline ends. The CDR3 DNA reads as TGTGCCAGCAGTCATCCGGGACACTTGTTCTACGAGCAGTACTTC. This translates into CASSHPGHLFYEQYF.

This chain uses TRBV6-1 with TRBJ1-2; weak D call: TRBD1 (5 bases). This CDR3 is 15 amino acids long. The germline V gene has CDR1 MNHNS and CDR2 SASEGT. Between the trimmed V and J ends, which lost 1 base and 3 bases, there was a span of 12 bases. CDR3 amino acids: CASSEEGSQHYGYTF. DNA of the CDR3: TGTGCCAGCAGTGAAGAGGGGTCACAGCACTATGGCTACACCTTC.

The count of this clone is one. The V call is TRBV30, the J call TRBJ2-7; D remains ambiguous. The V end was cut by 0 bases, the J end by 6 bases, with 15 bases between. CDR1 and CDR2 from the germline V gene are GTSNPN and SVGIG (reference sequence). CDR3 length: 14 residues. The DNA for the CDR3 is TGTGCCTGGAGTGTACCGCCACAGAGCCTCGAGCAGTACTTC. Amino acid sequence: CAWSVPPQSLEQYF. Full variable domain (rest looked up from reference TRBV30 and TRBJ2-7): SQTIHQWPATLVQPVGSPLSLECTVEGTSNPNLYWYRQAAGRGLQLLFYSVGIGQISSEVPQNLSASRPQDRQFILSSKKLLLSDSGFYLCAWSVPPQSLEQYFGPGTRLTVT.

J is TRBJ2-5 and V is TRBV30; D gene ambiguous. The CDR3 covers 13 residues. Germline V gene data show CDR1 as GTSNPN and CDR2 as SVGIG (reference sequence). V was pared by 2 bases and J by 4 bases, with 11 bases between. CDR3 DNA: TGTGCCTGGAGTATACAGCACAGAGAGACCCAGTACTTC. This sequence encodes CAWSIQHRETQYF.

V and J are TRBV2 and TRBJ2-7; tentatively, D is TRBD1 (5 bases). In germline, CDR1 is SNHLY, CDR2 FYNNEI. The ends were cut back, 7 bases at V and 2 bases at J, with 12 bases in the middle. CDR3 length: 13 amino acids. CDR3 sequence: CASIQDQTYEQYF. The CDR3 DNA follows: TGTGCCAGCATACAGGACCAGACCTACGAGCAGTACTTC.

Turning to this clone: Other DNA sequences in this specimen translate into the identical CDR3. The CDR3 spells CASKGGGRGYTF. The CDR3 DNA sequence: TGTGCCAGCAAGGGCGGGGGCAGGGGCTACACCTTC. V and J are TRBV27 and TRBJ1-2, with D possibly being TRBD1 (6 bases). Trimming cost V 7 bases and J 8 bases, with 14 bases left between them. Germline V gene data show CDR1 as MNHEY and CDR2 as SMNVEV (reference sequence). CDR3 size: 12 residues.

The sample holds a few counts of this clone. The chain uses TRBV19 and TRBJ1-1; maybe TRBD1 (5 bases). Germline assignment: CDR1 LNHDA and CDR2 SQIVND (reference sequence). The ends were cut back, 6 bases at V and 0 bases at J, with 20 bases in the middle. The CDR3 contains 17 residues. CDR3 nucleotides: TGTGCCAGTAGCCGATCCCTCCTCCGGGACTTGAACACTGAAGCTTTCTTT. It yields the protein CASSRSLLRDLNTEAFF.

This chain connects TRBV2 to TRBJ2-3; TRBD2 aligns across 14 bases. J was trimmed by 3 bases and V by 2 bases; bases with no gene match: 10. Per the germline V gene, CDR1 is SNHLY and CDR2 is FYNNEI. The CDR3 totals 19 residues. The CDR3 region is CASSELGTSGGGSTDTQYF. The CDR3 DNA is TGTGCCAGCAGTGAATTAGGGACTAGCGGGGGAGGCTCTACAGATACGCAGTATTTT.

The chain links TRBV30 to TRBJ1-3, with D perhaps TRBD1 (6 bases). Germline CDR1 and CDR2: GTSNPN and SVGIG (reference sequence). The CDR3 runs 15 residues. Trimming took 0 bases from V and 2 from J, leaving 11 bases between them. CDR3 nucleotide sequence: TGTGCCTGGAGTGTAGGACAGCAAGCTGGAAACACCATATATTTT. As protein: CAWSVGQQAGNTIYF.

This clone occurred once. The V gene is TRBV7-9, the J gene TRBJ2-5, with 9 bases that match TRBD1. The CDR3 is 15 amino acids. Trimming cost V 5 bases and J 4 bases; bases outside gene matches: 8. Germline V gene sequence: CDR1 SEHNR, CDR2 FQNEAQ (reference sequence). CDR3 nucleotide sequence: TGTGCCAGCAGCACCCCGACAGGGGGTACAGAGACCCAGTACTTC. It specifies CASSTPTGGTETQYF.

V gene TRBV3-1 (or the pseudogene TRBV3-2) combines with J gene TRBJ2-7, with a tentative D call TRBD2 (6 bases). The CDR3 is 14 amino acids. The germline gives CDR1 LGHDT, CDR2 YNNKEL (reference sequence). V shed 7 bases and J shed 6 bases, with 19 bases lying between them. CDR3 in amino acids: CASTRGSGPLEQYF. CDR3 in DNA: TGTGCCAGCACTCGGGGTAGCGGTCCCCTCGAGCAGTACTTC.